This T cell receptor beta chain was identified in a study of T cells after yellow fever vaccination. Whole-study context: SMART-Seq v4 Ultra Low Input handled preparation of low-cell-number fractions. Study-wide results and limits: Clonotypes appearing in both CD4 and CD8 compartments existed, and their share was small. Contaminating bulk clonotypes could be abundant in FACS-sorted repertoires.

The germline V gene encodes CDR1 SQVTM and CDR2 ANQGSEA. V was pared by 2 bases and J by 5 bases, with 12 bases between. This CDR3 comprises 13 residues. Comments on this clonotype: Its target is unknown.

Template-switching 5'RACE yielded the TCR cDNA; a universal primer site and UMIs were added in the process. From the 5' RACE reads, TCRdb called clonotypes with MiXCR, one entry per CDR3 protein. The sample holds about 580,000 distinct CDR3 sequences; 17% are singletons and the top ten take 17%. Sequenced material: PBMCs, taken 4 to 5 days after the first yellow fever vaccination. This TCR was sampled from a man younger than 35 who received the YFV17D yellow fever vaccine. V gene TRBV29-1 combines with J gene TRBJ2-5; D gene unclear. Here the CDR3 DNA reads TGCAGCGTTGAACGGTGGTTCGGGGAGACCCAGTACTTC. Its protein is CSVERWFGETQYF.